These 23 T cell receptor beta chains were all obtained from the same sample, sequenced in a study of beta chain features in type 1 diabetes. Findings and limits, study-wide: Significant though moderate, a shortening of TCRB CDR3s appeared in all four CD4+ subsets of Type 1 diabetes patients.

These receptors lack a known antigen. Of the isolated RNA, all was reverse transcribed, and so the sequenced material was expressed TCRB transcripts. The table came from immunoSEQ multiplex PCR; TCRdb's copy has only in-frame clones and leaves some out. The sample has around 180,000 clones, roughly 8% seen once; the top ten hold more than 0.75%. Sequencing used central memory CD4+ T cells from blood. These TCRs come from a woman aged 40 to 50 with type 1 diabetes.

This sequence joins TRBV28 and TRBJ2-3, with D possibly being TRBD1 (5 bases). V was trimmed by 8 bases and J by 1 base, leaving 19 bases between them. The germline CDR1 and CDR2 sequences are MDHEN and SYDVKM. This CDR3 is built from 16 residues. CDR3 nucleotides: TGTGCCAGCCGCTACAGGTCACCAAGAGGCACAGATACGCAGTATTTT. This sequence encodes CASRYRSPRGTDTQYF.

The rearrangement links TRBV4-1 to TRBJ2-1, with 10 bases lining up with TRBD2. The germline V gene encodes CDR1 MGHRA and CDR2 YSYEKL. Trimming at V came to 4 bases and at J to 7 bases, leaving 10 bases not matched to a gene. The CDR3 is 16 residues long. The CDR3 nucleotides read TGCGCCAGCAGCCGCCTGGGGAGCGGGAGGGATAATGAGCAGTTCTTC. Protein: CASSRLGSGRDNEQFF.

The V gene is TRBV5-4, the J gene TRBJ1-2; TRBD1 agrees at 9 bases. CDR1 is SGHNT and CDR2 is YYREEE in the germline V gene (reference sequence). This CDR3 region has 14 residues. Losses at the gene ends were 8 bases for V and 5 bases for J; bases not matched to a gene: 10. The CDR3 sequence is CASNLPGQGYGYTF. CDR3 sequence (DNA): TGTGCCAGTAATTTACCGGGACAGGGATATGGCTACACCTTC.

The rearrangement uses TRBV28 and TRBJ2-3; weak D call: TRBD2 (7 bases). Germline lookup yields CDR1 MDHEN and CDR2 SYDVKM. The CDR3 covers 14 residues. V gave up 2 bases and J gave up 4 bases, with 10 bases separating them. CDR3 DNA: TGTGCCAGCAGTTTAAGGGGGGGTTCAGATACGCAGTATTTT. It translates to CASSLRGGSDTQYF.

A few counts support this clone. The genes are TRBV7-3 and TRBJ2-3; D unclear. The germline V gene encodes CDR1 SGHTA and CDR2 FQGTGA. The CDR3 spans 13 residues. Trimming removed 1 base at V and 4 bases at J, with 6 bases between. The CDR3 region is CASSLIRADTQYF. In nucleotides, the CDR3 is TGTGCCAGCAGCTTAATCCGGGCAGATACGCAGTATTTT.

This clone has a handful of counts. This chain joins TRBV13 and TRBJ1-2; D unclear. Deletions cut 1 base from V and 4 bases from J, with 13 bases between. The CDR3 contains 15 residues. From germline, CDR1 is PRHDT and CDR2 FYEKMQ (reference sequence). For the CDR3, the DNA is TGTGCCAGCAGCTTAGTCGGGAGCCGCTCCTATGGCTACACCTTC. This gives the protein CASSLVGSRSYGYTF.

The J gene is TRBJ1-2, the V gene TRBV7-2; 9 bases fit TRBD1. Trimming removed 3 bases from V and 8 bases from J; junction bases left unmatched: 7. The CDR3 spans 14 residues. The germline CDR1 and CDR2 sequences are SGHTA and FQGNSA. Here the CDR3 reads CASSFGTGREGYTF. In DNA form, the CDR3 reads TGTGCCAGCAGCTTCGGGACAGGGAGGGAAGGCTACACCTTC.

The table lists this clone with a few counts. The rearrangement uses TRBV28 and TRBJ1-1; the D is unclear. Per the germline V gene, CDR1 is MDHEN and CDR2 is SYDVKM. The CDR3 length is 17 residues. Trimming shortened V by 2 bases and J by 1 base, and 17 bases separated the two germline ends. The CDR3 sequence: CASSLAPSDAGNTEAFF. The CDR3 DNA reads as TGTGCCAGCAGTTTAGCTCCCTCGGATGCAGGGAACACTGAAGCTTTCTTT.

This clone was seen more than once but under ten times. The gene calls are TRBV14 and TRBJ2-1, with 11 bases lining up with TRBD2. The CDR3 sequence is 15 residues long. Germline CDR1 is SGHDN and CDR2 is FVKESK. The J segment lost 8 bases and the V segment lost 5 bases, leaving 8 bases of the junction unmatched. The CDR3 DNA reads as TGTGCCAGCAGCTTTAGCGGGAGGGCCAACTATGAGCAGTTCTTC. It codes for CASSFSGRANYEQFF.

Only a few counts were recorded for this clone. V gene TRBV5-1 combines with J gene TRBJ2-3, with D unclear. Germline V gene lookup returns CDR1 SGHRS and CDR2 YFSETQ. CDR3 length: 17 residues. With 0 bases removed from V and 4 bases from J, the gap between germline ends came to 18 bases. CDR3 sequence: CASSLVAGTIGADTQYF. The CDR3 nucleotides read TGCGCCAGCAGCTTGGTTGCAGGTACGATTGGTGCAGATACGCAGTATTTT.

The chain couples TRBV7-2 to TRBJ2-1; TRBD1 might be the D (6 bases). Per the germline V gene, CDR1 is SGHTA and CDR2 is FQGNSA. The CDR3 is 14 amino acids. V lost 6 bases and J 3 bases, leaving 12 bases between the germline ends. The CDR3 reads CASSLRGGYNEQFF. CDR3 sequence (DNA): TGTGCCAGCAGTCTTAGAGGGGGCTACAATGAGCAGTTCTTC.

The chain joins TRBV4-2 to TRBJ1-4; 9 nucleotides align to TRBD1. The germline V gene has CDR1 LGHNA and CDR2 YNFKEQ. The CDR3 consists of 16 residues. V was pared by 0 bases and J by 8 bases, with 7 bases of the junction left unmatched. This CDR3 reads CASSQDQGQGGEKLFF. CDR3 nucleotide sequence: TGTGCCAGCAGCCAAGATCAGGGACAGGGAGGGGAAAAACTGTTTTTT.

This clone was detected only a few times. The chain uses TRBV5-1 and TRBJ2-3, with 8 positions matching TRBD2. Germline CDR1 reads SGHRS; CDR2 reads YFSETQ. With V trimmed by 0 bases and J by 0 bases, 3 bases remained unmatched. This CDR3 spans 16 amino acids. The CDR3 nucleotides are TGCGCCAGCAGCTTGGCCCCGGGGGGGAGCACAGATACGCAGTATTTT. Amino acids: CASSLAPGGSTDTQYF.

The rearrangement uses TRBV9 and TRBJ2-3; 8 nucleotides line up with TRBD2. Trimming cost V 1 base and J 6 bases; bases outside gene matches: 7. This CDR3 has 15 residues. Germline-derived CDR1 and CDR2 are SGDLS and YYNGEE. The CDR3 DNA reads as TGTGCCAGCAGCGTATCGAGCGGGAGAGCCGATACGCAGTATTTT. Its translation: CASSVSSGRADTQYF.

The chain has TRBV9 and TRBJ2-3; D gene uncertain. Trimming removed 3 bases from V and 6 bases from J, with 8 bases in between. This CDR3 region has 12 residues. Germline CDR1 and CDR2: SGDLS and YYNGEE. CDR3: CASSGQRDTQYF. CDR3 sequence (DNA): TGTGCCAGCAGCGGACAAAGGGATACGCAGTATTTT.

This clone was detected only a few times. The V call is TRBV18, the J call TRBJ1-5; D is undetermined. With 6 bases removed from V and 5 bases from J, the gap between germline ends came to 11 bases. The CDR3 is 13 residues long. CDR1 and CDR2 from the germline V gene are KGHSH and LQKENI. In nucleotides, the CDR3 is TGTGCCAGCTCCGGTGGAGAGGATCAGCCCCAGCATTTT. Its translation: CASSGGEDQPQHF.

This rearrangement joins TRBV6-5 to TRBJ2-1; 11 nucleotides align to TRBD2. Germline V gene data show CDR1 as MNHEY and CDR2 as SVGAGI. V dropped 4 bases and J dropped 9; count of bases not matched to a gene: 11. This CDR3 is 16 amino acids long. CDR3 residues: CASSSNSGRAEGEQFF. The CDR3 DNA follows: TGTGCCAGCAGTTCGAATAGCGGGAGGGCAGAAGGTGAGCAGTTCTTC.

This sequence joins TRBV19 and TRBJ2-1, with 8 bases fitting TRBD2. CDR1 LNHDA and CDR2 SQIVND come from the germline V gene (reference sequence). This CDR3 spans 15 amino acids. The ends lost 3 bases at V and 2 bases at J; junction bases unmatched: 3. The CDR3 sequence is CASSMRGDTYNEQFF. CDR3 sequence (DNA): TGTGCCAGTAGTATGCGGGGGGACACCTACAATGAGCAGTTCTTC.

The chain employs TRBV7-9 and TRBJ2-2; D gene uncertain. The V and J ends lost 3 bases and 14 bases respectively, with 16 bases between them. The CDR3 runs to 13 residues. Germline-derived CDR1 and CDR2 are SEHNR and FQNEAQ (reference sequence). CDR3 bases: TGTGCCAGCAGCTTTGGTGGCCGGGTGGTACTGTTTTTT. It translates to CASSFGGRVVLFF.

This clone was counted between two and nine times. The chain is built from TRBV5-1 and TRBJ2-2, with TRBD1 as a possible D gene (6 bases). Looked up from germline, CDR1 is SGHRS and CDR2 is YFSETQ. The CDR3 runs to 13 residues. Trimming stripped 8 bases from V and 4 bases from J, with 12 bases between. CDR3 sequence: CASQGYGTGELFF. For the CDR3, the DNA is TGCGCCAGTCAGGGGTATGGCACCGGGGAGCTGTTTTTT. The variable domain in full, with the rest retrieved from reference TRBV5-1 and TRBJ2-2, is KAGVTQTPRYLIKTRGQQVTLSCSPISGHRSVSWYQQTPGQGLQFLFEYFSETQRNKGNFPGRFSGRQFSNSRSEMNVSTLELGDSALYLCASQGYGTGELFFGEGSRLTVL.

This clone was counted only a few times. A junction end diverges from the germline sequence, so it may reflect a read error. The chain joins TRBV13 to TRBJ2-5, with D tentatively TRBD2 (6 bases). CDR1 and CDR2 (germline): PRHDT, FYEKMQ (reference sequence). CDR3 length: 12 amino acids. CDR3 region: CATSGRQETQYF. The CDR3 DNA is TGTGCCACCAGCGGGCGTCAAGAGACCCAGTACTTC.

This CDR3 reads CASSLRRGAYNEQFF. DNA for the CDR3: TGTGCCAGCAGCTTGAGGAGGGGCGCCTACAATGAGCAGTTCTTC. The chain has TRBV5-8 and TRBJ2-1; a possible D gene is TRBD2 (6 bases). This CDR3 spans 15 amino acids. V shed 1 base and J shed 2 bases, with 10 bases lying between them. Germline V gives CDR1 SGHTS, CDR2 YDEGEE.

This chain uses TRBV29-1 with TRBJ2-4, with TRBD1 matching 7 bases. The CDR3 runs 15 residues. V lost 1 base, J lost 2 bases, and 5 bases stayed unmatched. The germline V gene encodes CDR1 SQVTM and CDR2 ANQGSEA. The CDR3 loop is CSVEGTGISKNIQYF. The CDR3 coding sequence is TGCAGCGTTGAAGGGACAGGTATTTCCAAAAACATTCAGTACTTC.